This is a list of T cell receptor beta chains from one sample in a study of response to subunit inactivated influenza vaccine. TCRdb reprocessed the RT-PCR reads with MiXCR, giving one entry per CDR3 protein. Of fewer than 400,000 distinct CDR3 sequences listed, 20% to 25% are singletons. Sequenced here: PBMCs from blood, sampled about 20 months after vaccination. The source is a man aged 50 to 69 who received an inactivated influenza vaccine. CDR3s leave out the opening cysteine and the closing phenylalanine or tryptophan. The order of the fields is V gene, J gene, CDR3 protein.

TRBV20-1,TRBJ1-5,SAMGGASNQPQH
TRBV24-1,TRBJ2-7,ATSDSKLADEQY
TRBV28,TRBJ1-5,ASSLYGDGNQLQH
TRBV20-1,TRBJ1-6,SASGQAKLPLH
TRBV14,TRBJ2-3,ASSQGADRPRYTQY
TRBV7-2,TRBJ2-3,ASSLVGTSADTQY
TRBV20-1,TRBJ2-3,SALLGAGTDTQY
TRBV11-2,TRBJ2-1,ASRGWGARYNEQF
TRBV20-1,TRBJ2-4,SASSRRGLKNIQY
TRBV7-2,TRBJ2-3,ASSLGRSLDTQY
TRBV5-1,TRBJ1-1,ASSLAYLRPDGLNTEAF
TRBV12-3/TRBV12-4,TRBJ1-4,ASSAARVNEKLF
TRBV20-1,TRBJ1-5,SATRTGVSNQPQH
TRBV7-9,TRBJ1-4,ASSLKGMGEKLF
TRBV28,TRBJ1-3,ASSLMGAPDTIY
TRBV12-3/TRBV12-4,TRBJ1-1,ASSLGGGDRGSTEAF
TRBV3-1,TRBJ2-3,ASSPGQVYTQY
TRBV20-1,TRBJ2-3,SARVGGVDTQY
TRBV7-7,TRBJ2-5,ASSRDRDETQY
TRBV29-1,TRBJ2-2,SVEGTSENTGELF